Listed here are 2 T cell receptor beta chains from one sample, sequenced in a study of shared clonotypes between healthy human individuals. Clones were sequenced by immunoSEQ multiplex PCR, and TCRdb holds only the in-frame ones, with some missing. The sample shows more than 550,000 clones, roughly 72% of them seen only once. Sequencing used memory CD4+ T cells sorted from blood. The subset was: CD45RA-negative fraction. These receptors all stem from a woman in her twenties or thirties in good health.

The chain links TRBV18 to TRBJ1-1, with D possibly matching TRBD1 (6 bases). The germline V gene encodes CDR1 KGHSH and CDR2 LQKENI. The length of the CDR3 is 16 residues. Trimming pared 0 bases from V and 5 bases from J, leaving 16 bases between. The CDR3 DNA follows: TGTGCCAGCTCACCACCGAACAGGGCAGTATGGACTGAAGCTTTCTTT. Protein: CASSPPNRAVWTEAFF.

The CDR3 DNA reads TGTGCCAGCACATCTAGCGGACTACTCGGCACAGATACGCAGTATTTT. Residues: CASTSSGLLGTDTQYF. V gene TRBV27 combines with J gene TRBJ2-3; TRBD2 matches 7 bases. The length of the CDR3 is 16 residues. Losses at the gene ends were 7 bases for V and 1 base for J; bases not matched to a gene: 11. The germline V gene encodes CDR1 MNHEY and CDR2 SMNVEV (reference sequence).